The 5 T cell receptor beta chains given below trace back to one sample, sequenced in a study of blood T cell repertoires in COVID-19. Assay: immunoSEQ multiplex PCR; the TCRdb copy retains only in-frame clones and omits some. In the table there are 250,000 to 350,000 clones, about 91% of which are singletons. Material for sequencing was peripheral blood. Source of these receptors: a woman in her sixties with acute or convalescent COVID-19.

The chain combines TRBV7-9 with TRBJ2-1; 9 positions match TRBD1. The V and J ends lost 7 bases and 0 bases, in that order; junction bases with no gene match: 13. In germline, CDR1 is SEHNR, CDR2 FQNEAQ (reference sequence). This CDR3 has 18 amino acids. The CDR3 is CASNRDRVFESSYNEQFF. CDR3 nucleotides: TGTGCCAGCAATCGGGACAGGGTGTTTGAATCCTCCTACAATGAGCAGTTCTTC.

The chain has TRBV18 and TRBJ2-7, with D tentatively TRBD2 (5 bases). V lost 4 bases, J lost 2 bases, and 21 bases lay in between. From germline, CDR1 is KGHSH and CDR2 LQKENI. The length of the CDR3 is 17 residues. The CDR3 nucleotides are TGTGCCAGCTCACGCTCTCAGTCGGGGATTAAGCCCTACGAGCAGTACTTC. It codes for CASSRSQSGIKPYEQYF.

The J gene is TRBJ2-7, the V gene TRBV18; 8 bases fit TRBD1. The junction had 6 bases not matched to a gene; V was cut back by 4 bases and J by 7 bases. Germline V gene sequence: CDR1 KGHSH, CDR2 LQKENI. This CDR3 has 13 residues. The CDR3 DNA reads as TGTGCCAGCTCACTCGGGACAGGTAGGGAGCAGTACTTC. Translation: CASSLGTGREQYF. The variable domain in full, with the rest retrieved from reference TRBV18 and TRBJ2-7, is NAGVMQNPRHLVRRRGQEARLRCSPMKGHSHVYWYRQLPEEGLKFMVYLQKENIIDESGMPKERFSAEFPKEGPSILRIQQVVRGDSAAYFCASSLGTGREQYFGPGTRLTVT.

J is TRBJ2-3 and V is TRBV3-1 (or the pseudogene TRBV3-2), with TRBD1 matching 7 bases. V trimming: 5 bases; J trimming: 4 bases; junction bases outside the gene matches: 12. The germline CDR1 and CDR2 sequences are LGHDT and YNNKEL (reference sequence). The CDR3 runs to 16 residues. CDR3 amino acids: CASSAGQGVGSDTQYF. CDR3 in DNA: TGTGCCAGCAGCGCAGGGCAGGGGGTGGGTTCAGATACGCAGTATTTT.

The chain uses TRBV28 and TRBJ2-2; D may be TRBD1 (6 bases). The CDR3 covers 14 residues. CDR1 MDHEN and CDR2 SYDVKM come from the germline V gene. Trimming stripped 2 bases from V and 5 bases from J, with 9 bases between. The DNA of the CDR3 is TGTGCCAGCAGTTTACTCAGGGGAACCGGGGAGCTGTTTTTT. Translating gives CASSLLRGTGELFF.